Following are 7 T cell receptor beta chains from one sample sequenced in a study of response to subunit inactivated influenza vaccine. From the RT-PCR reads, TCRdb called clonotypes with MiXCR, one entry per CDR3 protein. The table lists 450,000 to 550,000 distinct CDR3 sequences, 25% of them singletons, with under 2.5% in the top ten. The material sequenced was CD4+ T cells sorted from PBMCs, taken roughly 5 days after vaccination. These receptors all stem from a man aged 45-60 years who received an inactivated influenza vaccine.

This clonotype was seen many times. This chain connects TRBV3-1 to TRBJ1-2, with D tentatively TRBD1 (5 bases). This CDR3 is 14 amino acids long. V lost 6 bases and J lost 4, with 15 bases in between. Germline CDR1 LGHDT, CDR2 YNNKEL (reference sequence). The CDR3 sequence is CASRAGPMIYGYTF. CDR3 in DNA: TGTGCCAGCAGGGCGGGACCGATGATCTATGGCTACACCTTC.

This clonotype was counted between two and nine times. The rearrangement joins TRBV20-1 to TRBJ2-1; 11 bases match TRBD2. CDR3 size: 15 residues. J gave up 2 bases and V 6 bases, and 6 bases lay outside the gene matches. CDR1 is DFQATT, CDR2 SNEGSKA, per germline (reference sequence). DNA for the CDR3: TGCAGTGCGGCAGGGACTAGCGGAACCTACAATGAGCAGTTCTTC. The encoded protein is CSAAGTSGTYNEQFF.

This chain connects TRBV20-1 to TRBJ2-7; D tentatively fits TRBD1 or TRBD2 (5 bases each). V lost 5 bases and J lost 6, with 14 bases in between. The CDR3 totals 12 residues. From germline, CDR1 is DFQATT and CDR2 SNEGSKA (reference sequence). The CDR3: CSASTPRGEQYF. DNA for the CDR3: TGCAGTGCTTCTACACCGAGGGGCGAGCAGTACTTC.

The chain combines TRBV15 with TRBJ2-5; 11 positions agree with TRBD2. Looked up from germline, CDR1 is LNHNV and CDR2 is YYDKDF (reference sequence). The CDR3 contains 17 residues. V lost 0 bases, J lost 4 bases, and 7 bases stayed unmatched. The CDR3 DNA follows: TGTGCCACCAGCAGAGATCTCACTAGCGGGAGTGCAGAGACCCAGTACTTC. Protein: CATSRDLTSGSAETQYF.

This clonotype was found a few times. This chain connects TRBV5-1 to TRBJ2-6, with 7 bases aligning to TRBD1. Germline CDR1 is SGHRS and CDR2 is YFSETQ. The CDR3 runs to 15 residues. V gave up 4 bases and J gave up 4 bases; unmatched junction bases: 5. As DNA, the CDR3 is TGCGCCAGCAGCCCAGGGGGAACGGGGGCCAACGTCCTGACTTTC. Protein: CASSPGGTGANVLTF. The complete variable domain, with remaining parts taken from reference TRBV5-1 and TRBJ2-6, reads KAGVTQTPRYLIKTRGQQVTLSCSPISGHRSVSWYQQTPGQGLQFLFEYFSETQRNKGNFPGRFSGRQFSNSRSEMNVSTLELGDSALYLCASSPGGTGANVLTFGAGSRLTVL.

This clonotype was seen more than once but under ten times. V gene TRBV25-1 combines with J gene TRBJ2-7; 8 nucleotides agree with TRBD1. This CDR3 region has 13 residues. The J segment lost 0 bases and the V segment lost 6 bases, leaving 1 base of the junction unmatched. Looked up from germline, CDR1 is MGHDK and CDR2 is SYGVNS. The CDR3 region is CASSGQGSYEQYF. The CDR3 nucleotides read TGTGCCAGCAGCGGACAGGGCTCCTACGAGCAGTACTTC.

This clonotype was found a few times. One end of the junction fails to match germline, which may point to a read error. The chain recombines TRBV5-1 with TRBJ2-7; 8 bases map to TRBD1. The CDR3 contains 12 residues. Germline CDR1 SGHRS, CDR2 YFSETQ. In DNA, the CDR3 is TGTGCCAGCAGCTTAGGACAGGGCGAGCAGTACTTC. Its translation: CASSLGQGEQYF.